This TCR beta chain comes out of a study of metastatic and nonmetastatic thyroid tumors. At the level of the study: Across peripheral blood and tumor or nodule tissue samples taken from malignant and benign thyroid patients, the repertoires were compared with one another. Study-level results: Malignant thyroid tumors reportedly had TCR beta diversity that was significantly higher than in benign nodules, in blood and tumor.

This CDR3 comprises 15 residues. Germline V gives CDR1 MNHEY, CDR2 SMNVEV (reference sequence). The V segment lost 5 bases and the J segment 1 base; nucleotides outside the gene matches: 7. MiXCR was used by TCRdb to re-call the PCR reads. Of over 25,000 clones in the sample, roughly 15% were seen once. No patient had received any treatment before thyroid surgery. This clone was observed at least ten times. Antigen specificity is unknown. This TCR came from a male donor with papillary thyroid cancer or a benign thyroid nodule (not recorded which). Some clones in this sample may be carry-over from other donors' samples. The rearrangement joins TRBV27 to TRBJ2-7, with 8 bases aligning to TRBD2. Sequences were obtained from blood. The CDR3 region is CASSTAGGGSYEQYF. Written as DNA, the CDR3 is TGTGCCAGCAGTACCGCGGGGGGAGGATCCTACGAGCAGTACTTC.